A single TCR beta chain is shown here with its context. Its target is unknown. The sample is drawn from a study of blood T cells in healthy people across ages. Findings and limits, study-wide: As age increased, TCR beta diversity per million T cells fell in a roughly linear fashion.

The authors ran a second PCR of 7 to 11 cycles using a sample-barcoded 5' primer and a J-beta primer mix. Each sample yielded at least 3 million CDR3-containing paired-end reads. MiXCR was run by TCRdb on the 5' RACE reads, yielding one entry per CDR3 protein. The data contain 750,000 or so distinct CDR3 sequences, approximately 25% of them seen just once; the ten biggest clones take up 9.4%. Losses at the gene ends were 6 bases for V and 1 base for J; bases not matched to a gene: 8. The CDR3 consists of 16 residues. From germline, CDR1 is SQVTM and CDR2 ANQGSEA. The same specimen was also included in a second study, on T cells of mothers and their children. From that report: Sequencing got over 8.5 million TCR beta CDR3 reads from each mother and roughly 2.7 million from each child.

The rearrangement uses TRBV29-1 and TRBJ2-2; 10 positions match TRBD2. The sequenced material came from blood. The sequence was obtained from a boy aged 5-17 years in good health. The CDR3 region has the DNA TGCAGCGTAGATAAAGGGACTAGCGAGAACACCGGGGAGCTGTTTTTT. Its translation is CSVDKGTSENTGELFF.